A selection of T cell receptor beta chains follows, all from one sample in a study of early T cells in non-severe SARS-CoV-2 infection. TCRdb independently ran MiXCR on the 5' RACE reads; one entry per CDR3 protein. The table lists roughly 40,000 distinct CDR3 sequences, approximately 12% of them singletons. Sequencing input: whole blood. The receptors originated from an adult who was a healthcare worker with PCR-confirmed SARS-CoV-2 infection or an uninfected control (not recorded which). CDR3s include the opening cysteine and the closing phenylalanine or tryptophan. D genes are given only for firm matches. Only part of the rows carry a size: once, few, many, or a class if the clone is expanded.

TRBD2	TRBV7-9	few	TRBJ2-7	CASSLKREGLEEQYF	TGTGCCAGCAGCTTAAAACGGGAGGGCCTGGAAGAGCAGTACTTC
TRBD2	TRBV20-1	few	TRBJ2-1	CSARIGTTPSGEQFF	TGCAGTGCTAGAATAGGGACTACCCCATCCGGTGAGCAGTTCTTC
TRBD2	TRBV9	NA	TRBJ2-1	CASSGGLAQNEQFF	TGTGCCAGCAGTGGGGGACTAGCTCAAAATGAGCAGTTCTTC
NA	TRBV20-1	many	TRBJ2-1	CSAGRDTINEQFF	TGCAGTGCTGGCCGGGACACAATAAATGAGCAGTTCTTC
TRBD2	TRBV20-1	many	TRBJ2-7	CSARGPGLGVEQYF	TGCAGTGCTAGAGGTCCGGGACTAGGGGTCGAGCAGTACTTC
TRBD1	TRBV20-1	many	TRBJ2-5	CSADREFRETQYF	TGCAGTGCTGACAGGGAATTTCGGGAGACCCAGTACTTC
NA	TRBV3-1	many	TRBJ1-4	CASSQATVNEKLFF	TGTGCCAGCAGCCAAGCAACAGTTAATGAAAAACTGTTTTTT
NA	TRBV6-2/TRBV6-3	many	TRBJ2-1	CASSYRYNEQFF	TGTGCCAGCAGTTACCGGTATAATGAGCAGTTCTTC
NA	TRBV29-1	NA	TRBJ1-2	CSGLTGYEYGYTF	TGCAGCGGGCTAACAGGGTACGAGTATGGCTACACCTTC
NA	TRBV30	many	TRBJ2-3	CAWSVRPDTQYF	TGTGCCTGGAGTGTACGACCAGATACGCAGTATTTT
TRBD2	TRBV7-9	many	TRBJ2-1	CASSQIALAGEREQFF	TGTGCCAGCAGCCAAATAGCTCTAGCGGGAGAGAGGGAGCAGTTCTTC
NA	TRBV3-1	NA	TRBJ1-1	CASSLDTGGTEAFF	TGTGCCAGCAGCCTCGACACGGGAGGTACTGAAGCTTTCTTT
NA	TRBV7-2	many	TRBJ1-1	CASSSTLNTEAFF	TGTGCCAGCAGCTCCACTCTAAACACTGAAGCTTTCTTT
NA	TRBV29-1	few	TRBJ2-1	CSVEGSDYNEQFF	TGCAGCGTTGAAGGGTCGGATTACAATGAGCAGTTCTTC
TRBD2	TRBV28	many	TRBJ2-1	CASIRGLAGGEQFF	TGTGCCAGCATTAGAGGGCTAGCGGGAGGAGAGCAGTTCTTC
NA	TRBV7-9	NA	TRBJ2-7	CASSPGASSYEQYF	TGTGCCAGCAGCCCTGGGGCCAGCTCCTACGAGCAGTACTTC
TRBD2	TRBV20-1	many	TRBJ2-3	CSASPGLAGGWVDTQYF	TGCAGTGCTAGCCCGGGACTAGCGGGGGGATGGGTTGATACGCAGTATTTT
NA	TRBV12-3/TRBV12-4	few	TRBJ1-5	CASSAAGPQHF	TGTGCCAGCAGCGCGGCCGGGCCCCAGCATTTT
NA	TRBV2	many	TRBJ1-1	CASSLAMNTEAFF	TGTGCCAGCAGTTTGGCCATGAACACTGAAGCTTTCTTT
NA	TRBV7-9	many	TRBJ1-2	CASSLGGTNYGYTF	TGTGCCAGCAGCTTAGGGGGGACGAACTATGGCTACACCTTC
TRBD2	TRBV6-2/TRBV6-3	NA	TRBJ2-7	CASSYSPEGLAGVYEQYF	TGTGCCAGCAGTTACTCGCCGGAGGGACTAGCGGGAGTCTACGAGCAGTACTTC
TRBD1	TRBV13	once	TRBJ1-4	CASSLEVAGGTAQGEELFF	TGTGCCAGCAGCTTAGAGGTGGCAGGGGGTACGGCGCAGGGTGAAGAACTGTTTTTT
NA	TRBV15	few	TRBJ1-1	CATSREGNWGLEAFF	TGTGCCACCAGCAGAGAAGGGAATTGGGGTCTTGAAGCTTTCTTT